These T cell receptor beta chains were read from a single sample in a study of blood T cells in healthy people across ages. TCRdb reanalysed the 5' RACE reads using MiXCR and keeps one entry per CDR3 protein. In the table there are 1.5 million to 2 million distinct CDR3 sequences, roughly 49% of which are singletons. Input material: blood. These receptors all stem from a woman in her thirties or forties in good health. The CDR3 runs from the conserved cysteine through the conserved F or W. The D gene is left open where the match is weak. Some rows have no size entry. The others give once, few or many, or a class for an expanded clone.

d_call: -
v_call: TRBV10-3
j_call: TRBJ2-5
clone_size: -
cdr3_nt: TGTGCCATCAGTAGTGGACAGACTGAAGAGACCCAGTACTTC
cdr3_aa: CAISSGQTEETQYF

d_call: TRBD2
v_call: TRBV7-8
j_call: TRBJ2-1
clone_size: -
cdr3_nt: TGTGCCAGCAGCTCTCAACTAGCGGGGGGGCCCTACAATGAGCAGTTCTTC
cdr3_aa: CASSSQLAGGPYNEQFF

d_call: -
v_call: TRBV2
j_call: TRBJ1-6
clone_size: -
cdr3_nt: TGTGCCAGCAGTGTAGGGGACAAAAATTCACCCCTCCACTTT
cdr3_aa: CASSVGDKNSPLHF

d_call: TRBD1
v_call: TRBV28
j_call: TRBJ2-7
clone_size: -
cdr3_nt: TGTGCCAGCAATTTACAGGACAGGGAATGGAACGAGCAGTACTTC
cdr3_aa: CASNLQDREWNEQYF

d_call: -
v_call: TRBV2
j_call: TRBJ2-3
clone_size: few
cdr3_nt: TGTGCCAGCAGGAACCCGGACAGTGCAGATACGCAGTATTTT
cdr3_aa: CASRNPDSADTQYF

d_call: TRBD2
v_call: TRBV28
j_call: TRBJ2-3
clone_size: few
cdr3_nt: TGTGCCATCCCTGGGGGGAGGGCAGATACGCAGTATTTT
cdr3_aa: CAIPGGRADTQYF

d_call: TRBD2
v_call: TRBV20-1
j_call: TRBJ2-7
clone_size: few
cdr3_nt: TGCAGTGCTAGAGATTTGACTAGCGGGCCCTACGAGCAGTACTTC
cdr3_aa: CSARDLTSGPYEQYF

d_call: -
v_call: TRBV3-1
j_call: TRBJ2-5
clone_size: few
cdr3_nt: TGTGCCAGCAGCCACGCCGCGGCGGAGACCCAGTACTTC
cdr3_aa: CASSHAAAETQYF

d_call: TRBD2
v_call: TRBV11-2
j_call: TRBJ2-5
clone_size: few
cdr3_nt: TGTGCCAGCAGCTTAGACTGGCGGGGGGGCCAAGAGACCCAGTACTTC
cdr3_aa: CASSLDWRGGQETQYF

d_call: TRBD1
v_call: TRBV28
j_call: TRBJ1-1
clone_size: -
cdr3_nt: TGTGCCAGCAGTTTGGCGGGACAGACAAACACTGAAGCTTTCTTT
cdr3_aa: CASSLAGQTNTEAFF

d_call: -
v_call: TRBV20-1
j_call: TRBJ2-5
clone_size: -
cdr3_nt: TGCAGTGCTCCGGACTCAATATCCCAGTACTTC
cdr3_aa: CSAPDSISQYF

d_call: TRBD1
v_call: TRBV18
j_call: TRBJ2-7
clone_size: -
cdr3_nt: TGTGCCAGCTCACCCGGGCGGACAGGGTTCGAGCAGTACTTC
cdr3_aa: CASSPGRTGFEQYF

d_call: TRBD1
v_call: TRBV18
j_call: TRBJ1-2
clone_size: few
cdr3_nt: TGTGCCAGCTCACCACCGACAGGGTTACCCTATGGCTACACCTTC
cdr3_aa: CASSPPTGLPYGYTF

d_call: TRBD1
v_call: TRBV10-3
j_call: TRBJ2-7
clone_size: -
cdr3_nt: TGTGCCATCAGTGAGGGGGACAGGGGAGGCTACGAGCAGTACTTC
cdr3_aa: CAISEGDRGGYEQYF